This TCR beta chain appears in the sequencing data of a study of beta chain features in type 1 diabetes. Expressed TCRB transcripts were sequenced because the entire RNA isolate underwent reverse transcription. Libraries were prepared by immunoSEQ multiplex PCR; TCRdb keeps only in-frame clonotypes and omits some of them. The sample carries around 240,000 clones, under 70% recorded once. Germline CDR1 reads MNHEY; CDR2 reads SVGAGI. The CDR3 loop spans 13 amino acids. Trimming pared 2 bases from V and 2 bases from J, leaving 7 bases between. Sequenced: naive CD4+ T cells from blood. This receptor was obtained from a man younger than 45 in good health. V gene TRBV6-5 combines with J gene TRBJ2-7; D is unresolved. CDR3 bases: TGTGCCAGCAGTTACGGGCAGCCCTACGAGCAGTACTTC. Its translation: CASSYGQPYEQYF.